These 21 T cell receptor beta chains share one sample of origin, sequenced in a study of CD8 T cells in ankylosing spondylitis. MiXCR, applied by TCRdb to the 5' RACE reads, yields one record per CDR3 protein. The table has fewer than 500,000 distinct CDR3 sequences, roughly a quarter seen once. Study conclusions and caveats: Characteristic of ankylosing spondylitis blood, it appeared, was a TCR beta motif comprising about eight highly homologous variants.

No antigens are known for them. The specimen was blood, either unsorted or a sorted T cell fraction (not recorded which). The receptors stem from a male donor with ankylosing spondylitis.

This clonotype was detected only a few times. The CDR3 is CASSLSGISNEQFF. The CDR3 bases are TGTGCCAGCAGCTTAAGCGGGATTTCCAATGAGCAGTTCTTC. This chain uses TRBV7-2 with TRBJ2-1; TRBD2 agrees at 7 bases. Germline V gene lookup returns CDR1 SGHTA and CDR2 FQGNSA. CDR3 length: 14 residues. The V segment lost 2 bases and the J segment 6 bases; nucleotides outside the gene matches: 4. Looking up the rest from reference TRBV7-2 and TRBJ2-1 gives the full variable domain: GAGVSQSPSNKVTEKGKDVELRCDPISGHTALYWYRQSLGQGLEFLIYFQGNSAPDKSGLPSDRFSAERTGGSVSTLTIQRTQQEDSAVYLCASSLSGISNEQFFGPGTRLTVL.

This clonotype appeared a few times. This chain links TRBV12-3 or TRBV12-4 with TRBJ1-6; D remains ambiguous. V shed 4 bases and J shed 10 bases, with 8 bases lying between them. This CDR3 spans 12 amino acids. CDR3 sequence reads: CASSYGGSPLHF. The CDR3 DNA sequence: TGTGCCAGCAGTTATGGCGGCTCACCCCTCCACTTT.

The V and J genes are TRBV5-1 and TRBJ1-1, with 7 bases fitting TRBD1. From germline, CDR1 is SGHRS and CDR2 YFSETQ. Unmatched junction bases numbered 8, after V lost 4 bases and J lost 2 bases. This CDR3 comprises 15 residues. Here the CDR3 DNA reads TGCGCCAGCAGCGAGTCGGGACAGCTCAACACTGAAGCTTTCTTT. Protein: CASSESGQLNTEAFF.

The sample holds many counts of this clonotype. The gene calls are TRBV15 and TRBJ1-5, with a tentative D call TRBD1 (5 bases). The CDR3 length is 13 residues. Trimming took off 6 bases at V and 0 bases at J, with 6 bases between the two ends. In germline, CDR1 is LNHNV, CDR2 YYDKDF (reference sequence). CDR3 bases: TGTGCCACCAGGGGGGATAGCAATCAGCCCCAGCATTTT. It encodes CATRGDSNQPQHF.

The chain has TRBV19 and TRBJ2-1, with 13 bases identical to TRBD2. Germline V gene sequence: CDR1 LNHDA, CDR2 SQIVND (reference sequence). CDR3 size: 18 residues. Losses at the gene ends were 4 bases for V and 10 bases for J; bases not matched to a gene: 16. CDR3 DNA: TGTGCCAGTAGTAGCCGGACTAGCGGGAGCGAGGGTGCGGGGGAGCAGTTCTTC. Protein product: CASSSRTSGSEGAGEQFF.

This clonotype was detected ten times or more. The chain uses TRBV5-1 and TRBJ2-3; no clear D. The CDR3 covers 15 residues. The germline V gene encodes CDR1 SGHRS and CDR2 YFSETQ. Trimming removed 0 bases at V and 5 bases at J, with 13 bases between. The CDR3 DNA reads as TGCGCCAGCAGCTTGGGGGTAGGGAACGAAGATACGCAGTATTTT. It is translated as CASSLGVGNEDTQYF.

The chain recombines TRBV20-1 with TRBJ1-5, with TRBD1 identical over 10 bases. The V and J ends lost 4 bases and 5 bases, in that order; junction bases with no gene match: 5. Germline V lookup: CDR1 DFQATT, CDR2 SNEGSKA (reference sequence). The CDR3 is made up of 14 amino acids. CDR3 nucleotides: TGCAGTGCTACGGGACAGGGGATCGATCAGCCCCAGCATTTT. Translated: CSATGQGIDQPQHF.

V is TRBV6-1 and J is TRBJ1-5; maybe TRBD1 (5 bases). Looked up from germline, CDR1 is MNHNS and CDR2 is SASEGT. Trimming pared 10 bases from V and 6 bases from J, leaving 16 bases between. The CDR3 loop spans 13 amino acids. The CDR3 DNA reads TGTGCCATTCCGGGACCTCAGGGTCAGCCCCAGCATTTT. Its protein product is CAIPGPQGQPQHF.

This clonotype was seen a handful of times. The chain joins TRBV20-1 to TRBJ1-1; 7 nucleotides align to TRBD1. With V trimmed by 6 bases and J by 9 bases, 4 bases remained unmatched. The CDR3 runs to 10 residues. CDR1 and CDR2 (germline): DFQATT, SNEGSKA (reference sequence). CDR3: CSAAGGKAFF. In DNA form, the CDR3 reads TGCAGTGCCGCAGGGGGAAAAGCTTTCTTT.

This chain uses TRBV20-1 with TRBJ2-1; 11 bases align to TRBD2. CDR1 DFQATT and CDR2 SNEGSKA come from the germline V gene (reference sequence). The CDR3 runs 15 residues. Trimming at V came to 5 bases and at J to 5 bases, leaving 8 bases not matched to a gene. The CDR3 region has the DNA TGCAGTGCTCCCGGACTAGCGGGCCTAGACAATGAGCAGTTCTTC. This sequence encodes CSAPGLAGLDNEQFF.

This clonotype has a handful of counts. The V call is TRBV12-3 or TRBV12-4, the J call TRBJ2-3; 7 positions agree with TRBD1. J lost 2 bases, V lost 6 bases, and 8 bases had no gene match. The CDR3 contains 15 residues. The CDR3 nucleotides are TGTGCCAGCAGGAGGGGGCCGTACCTCACAGATACGCAGTATTTT. It translates to CASRRGPYLTDTQYF.

This clonotype was seen at least ten times. The chain carries TRBV5-1 and TRBJ2-1, with D maybe TRBD2 (6 bases). CDR1 and CDR2 (germline): SGHRS, YFSETQ. The V gene lost 4 bases and the J gene lost 5 bases, with 10 bases spanning the gap. The CDR3 totals 13 residues. The CDR3 spells CASSPGGDNEQFF. The CDR3 region has the DNA TGCGCCAGCAGCCCCGGCGGGGACAATGAGCAGTTCTTC.

The genes are TRBV2 and TRBJ2-1; TRBD2 agrees at 8 bases. The germline gives CDR1 SNHLY, CDR2 FYNNEI. V lost 2 bases and J lost 1; bases outside the gene matches: 1. The CDR3 spans 15 residues. In nucleotides, the CDR3 is TGTGCCAGCAGTGAAAGCGGGGGTTCCTACAATGAGCAGTTCTTC. Amino acid sequence: CASSESGGSYNEQFF.

The chain uses TRBV29-1 and TRBJ1-1; D gene unclear. V shed 4 bases and J shed 3 bases, with 12 bases lying between them. CDR3 length: 13 residues. Per the germline V gene, CDR1 is SQVTM and CDR2 is ANQGSEA. This CDR3 reads CSVAAARDTEAFF. The CDR3 DNA follows: TGCAGCGTTGCGGCTGCTCGGGACACTGAAGCTTTCTTT.

This clonotype was observed a few times. This chain joins TRBV12-3 or TRBV12-4 and TRBJ1-1, with D unclear. CDR3 length: 13 residues. V dropped 7 bases and J dropped 0 bases, with 9 bases sitting between them. CDR3 DNA sequence: TGTGCCAGCATTACGAACATGAACACTGAAGCTTTCTTT. Protein product: CASITNMNTEAFF.

This rearrangement joins TRBV9 to TRBJ2-5, with TRBD1 as a possible D gene (5 bases). Trimming removed 6 bases from V and 2 bases from J, with 14 bases in between. Germline lookup yields CDR1 SGDLS and CDR2 YYNGEE. CDR3 length: 14 amino acids. The CDR3 coding sequence is TGTGCCAGCAACAAAGACAGAAATCAAGAGACCCAGTACTTC. As protein: CASNKDRNQETQYF. Supplemented by reference TRBV9 and TRBJ2-5, the full variable domain reads DSGVTQTPKHLITATGQRVTLRCSPRSGDLSVYWYQQSLDQGLQFLIQYYNGEERAKGNILERFSAQQFPDLHSELNLSSLELGDSALYFCASNKDRNQETQYFGPGTRLLVL.

Only a few counts were recorded for this clonotype. The chain uses TRBV5-1 and TRBJ2-1, with 8 bases lining up with TRBD2. This CDR3 is built from 15 residues. J was trimmed by 3 bases and V by 4 bases; bases with no gene match: 6. Germline CDR1 SGHRS, CDR2 YFSETQ. The CDR3 nucleotides read TGCGCCAGCAGCCCAGCGGGAGCCGTCTACAATGAGCAGTTCTTC. It encodes CASSPAGAVYNEQFF.

The rearrangement joins TRBV7-2 to TRBJ2-3, with D tentatively TRBD2 (6 bases). CDR1 is SGHTA and CDR2 is FQGNSA in the germline V gene. This CDR3 has 16 residues. The V and J ends lost 8 bases and 1 base respectively, with 19 bases between them. The CDR3 nucleotides read TGTGCCAGCGGAATTAGCGGAGGCATCCGCACAGATACGCAGTATTTT. Translation gives CASGISGGIRTDTQYF.

The sample holds a few counts of this clonotype. V and J are TRBV20-1 and TRBJ2-3; 8 positions match TRBD1. The germline V gene has CDR1 DFQATT and CDR2 SNEGSKA (reference sequence). V lost 4 bases, J lost 5 bases, and 14 bases stayed unmatched. The CDR3 spans 16 residues. CDR3 protein: CSANPNHRGVEDTQYF. As DNA, the CDR3 is TGCAGTGCTAACCCCAATCACAGGGGGGTTGAAGATACGCAGTATTTT.

The rearrangement joins TRBV2 to TRBJ2-1; 7 nucleotides agree with TRBD1. V was pared by 5 bases and J by 8 bases, with 6 bases of the junction left unmatched. There are 13 residues in the CDR3. Per the germline V gene, CDR1 is SNHLY and CDR2 is FYNNEI. This chain's CDR3 is CASSLLTGDEQFF. The CDR3, as DNA: TGTGCCAGCAGTCTTCTCACAGGGGATGAGCAGTTCTTC.

This sequence joins TRBV7-9 and TRBJ2-5, with D tentatively TRBD1 or TRBD2 (5 bases each). Per germline, CDR1 SEHNR and CDR2 FQNEAQ (reference sequence). The CDR3 length is 13 residues. V was cut by 7 bases and J by 1 base, with 10 bases left in between. The CDR3 protein is CASIRGPQETQYF. The DNA of the CDR3 is TGTGCCAGCATCCGGGGACCCCAAGAGACCCAGTACTTC.